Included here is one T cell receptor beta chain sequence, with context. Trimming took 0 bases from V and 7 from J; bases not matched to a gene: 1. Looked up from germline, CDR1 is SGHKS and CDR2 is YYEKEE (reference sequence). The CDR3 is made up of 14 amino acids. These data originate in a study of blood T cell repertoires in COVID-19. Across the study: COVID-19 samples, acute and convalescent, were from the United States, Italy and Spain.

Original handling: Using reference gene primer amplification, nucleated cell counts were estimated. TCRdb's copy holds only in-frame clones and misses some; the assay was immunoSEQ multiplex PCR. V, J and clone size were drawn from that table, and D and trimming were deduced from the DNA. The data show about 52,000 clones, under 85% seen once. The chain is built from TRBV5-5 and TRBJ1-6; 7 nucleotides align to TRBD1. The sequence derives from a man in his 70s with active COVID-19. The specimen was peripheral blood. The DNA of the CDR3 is TGTGCCAGCAGCTTGGGACAGGGAAATTCACCCCTCCACTTT. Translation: CASSLGQGNSPLHF.